These 8 T cell receptor beta chains share one sample of origin, sequenced in a study of type 1 regulatory T cells. One entry per CDR3 protein, called by TCRdb with MiXCR from the reads. The sample has 80,000 to 100,000 distinct CDR3 sequences; around a third are singletons. Specimen: CD4+ T cells, either the whole sample or a sorted fraction (not recorded which). The source is a human donor in good health.

V and J are TRBV6-1 and TRBJ1-2, with unresolved D. Germline V gene data show CDR1 as MNHNS and CDR2 as SASEGT. Trimming pared 7 bases from V and 8 bases from J, leaving 8 bases between. CDR3 length equals 10 residues. In nucleotides, the CDR3 is TGTGCCAGCACCGGAACGGGCTACACCTTC. Translated, it gives CASTGTGYTF.

This clonotype has just a few counts. The rearrangement joins TRBV30 to TRBJ2-1, with 9 bases lining up with TRBD2. The J segment lost 6 bases and the V segment lost 2 bases, leaving 8 bases of the junction unmatched. The germline gives CDR1 GTSNPN, CDR2 SVGIG (reference sequence). The CDR3 runs to 15 residues. DNA of the CDR3: TGTGCCTGGAGTATAGGGCTAGCGGGGACCAATGAGCAGTTCTTC. Translated, it gives CAWSIGLAGTNEQFF.

In this sample, this clonotype turned up a few times. This chain connects TRBV9 to TRBJ2-2; maybe TRBD1 (6 bases). The CDR3 totals 16 residues. Trimming removed 4 bases at V and 3 bases at J, with 16 bases between. CDR1 SGDLS and CDR2 YYNGEE come from the germline V gene. The CDR3 DNA is TGTGCCAGCAGCCTGGGGATACAGGGAGACACCGGGGAGCTGTTTTTT. Its protein is CASSLGIQGDTGELFF.

This clonotype came up a few times. This chain links TRBV27 with TRBJ2-5, with TRBD2 identical over 7 bases. Germline V lookup: CDR1 MNHEY, CDR2 SMNVEV (reference sequence). Trimming removed 0 bases from V and 5 bases from J; junction bases left unmatched: 12. CDR3 length equals 17 residues. In DNA, the CDR3 is TGTGCCAGCAGTTTATCGATCCGTGGGAGGGCCGGGGAGACCCAGTACTTC. The encoded protein is CASSLSIRGRAGETQYF.

This clonotype occurred many times. The V and J genes are TRBV7-2 and TRBJ2-1, with D possibly matching TRBD2 (5 bases). Germline V gene lookup returns CDR1 SGHTA and CDR2 FQGNSA. V lost 5 bases, J lost 4 bases, and 15 bases lay in between. The CDR3 runs to 15 residues. CDR3: CASSLGGPRYNEQFF. CDR3 DNA sequence: TGTGCCAGCAGCCTAGGAGGACCGAGGTACAATGAGCAGTTCTTC.

The J gene is TRBJ2-5, the V gene TRBV9; 12 nucleotides agree with TRBD2. The ends lost 3 bases at V and 0 bases at J; junction bases unmatched: 3. The CDR3 length is 16 residues. In germline, CDR1 is SGDLS, CDR2 YYNGEE. Here the CDR3 DNA reads TGTGCCAGCAGCGACGGACTAGCGGGGTACCAAGAGACCCAGTACTTC. Residues: CASSDGLAGYQETQYF.

This clonotype showed up just a few times. The V and J genes are TRBV21-1 and TRBJ2-7. TRBV21-1 is a recognized pseudogene. The CDR3 runs to 18 residues. This chain's CDR3 is CASSKVKTRGWSSYEQYF. Here the CDR3 DNA reads TGTGCCAGCAGCAAAGTGAAGACCCGTGGATGGAGCTCCTACGAGCAGTACTTC.

The rearrangement uses TRBV20-1 and TRBJ2-7; TRBD1 or TRBD2 may be the D gene (5 bases each). The V end was cut by 6 bases, the J end by 0 bases, with 15 bases between. Per the germline V gene, CDR1 is DFQATT and CDR2 is SNEGSKA (reference sequence). This CDR3 region has 14 residues. DNA of the CDR3: TGCAGTGCGCTTGAGGGGTTGAGCTCCTACGAGCAGTACTTC. It encodes CSALEGLSSYEQYF.